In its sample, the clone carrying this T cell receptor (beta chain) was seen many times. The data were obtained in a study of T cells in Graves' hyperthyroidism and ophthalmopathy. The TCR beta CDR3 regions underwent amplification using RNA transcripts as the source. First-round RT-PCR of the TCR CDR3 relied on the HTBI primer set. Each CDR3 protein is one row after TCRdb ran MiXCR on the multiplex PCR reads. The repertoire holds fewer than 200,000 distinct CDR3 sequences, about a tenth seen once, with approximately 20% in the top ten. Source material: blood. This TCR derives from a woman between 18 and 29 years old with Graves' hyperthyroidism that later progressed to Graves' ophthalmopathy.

The CDR3 DNA reads as TGTGCCACCTCAAGGGACAGGGTAGCCTACGAGCAGTACTTC. It yields the protein CATSRDRVAYEQYF. The chain recombines TRBV27 with TRBJ2-7, with 9 positions matching TRBD1. The CDR3 covers 14 residues. V gave up 10 bases and J gave up 2 bases; unmatched junction bases: 9. CDR1 and CDR2 from the germline V gene are MNHEY and SMNVEV (reference sequence).